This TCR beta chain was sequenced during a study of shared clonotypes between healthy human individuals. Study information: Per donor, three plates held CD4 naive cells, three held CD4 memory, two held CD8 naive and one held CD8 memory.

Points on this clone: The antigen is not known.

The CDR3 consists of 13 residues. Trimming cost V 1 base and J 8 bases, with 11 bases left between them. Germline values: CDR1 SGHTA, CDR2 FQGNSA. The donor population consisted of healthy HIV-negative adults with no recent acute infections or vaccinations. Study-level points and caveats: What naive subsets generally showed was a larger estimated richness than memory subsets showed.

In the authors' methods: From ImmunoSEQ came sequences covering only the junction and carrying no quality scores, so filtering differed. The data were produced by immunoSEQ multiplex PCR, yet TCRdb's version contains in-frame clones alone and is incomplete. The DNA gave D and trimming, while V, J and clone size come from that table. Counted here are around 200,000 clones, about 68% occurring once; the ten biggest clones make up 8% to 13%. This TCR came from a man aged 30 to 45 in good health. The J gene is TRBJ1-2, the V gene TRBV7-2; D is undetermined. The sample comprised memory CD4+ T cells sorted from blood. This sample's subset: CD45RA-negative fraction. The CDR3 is CASSLDRPGGYTF. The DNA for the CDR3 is TGTGCCAGCAGCTTAGATCGGCCTGGGGGCTACACCTTC.